The rows below give T cell receptor beta chains drawn from one sample of a study of cytomegalovirus exposure and HLA in healthy donors. TCRdb's copy holds only in-frame clones and misses some; the assay was immunoSEQ multiplex PCR. The sample comprises 150,000 to 160,000 clones, about 80% of which are singletons, and 5.5% to 8.5% rests with the top ten. Sequencing used PBMCs. Source of these receptors: a woman aged 45 to 65 in good health and CMV-seropositive. Each CDR3 is given with its conserved first and last residue. D genes are given only for firm matches. Only some rows state a clone size, as once, few, many or a class for expanded clones.

clone_size,v_call,d_call,j_call,cdr3_aa,cdr3_nt
NA,TRBV4-2,NA,TRBJ1-4,CASSQMGPSSEKLFF,TGTGCCAGCAGCCAGATGGGGCCGAGTAGTGAAAAACTGTTTTTT
NA,TRBV9,NA,TRBJ2-6,CASSPRVRVSGANVLTF,TGTGCCAGCAGCCCCCGAGTCAGGGTTTCTGGGGCCAACGTCCTGACTTTC
once,TRBV6-6,NA,TRBJ1-6,CASSPRTGSNTSPLHF,TGTGCCAGCAGTCCTCGTACAGGTTCTAATACTTCACCCCTCCACTTT
once,TRBV9,NA,TRBJ2-7,CASSVATGLSYEQYF,TGTGCCAGCAGCGTAGCTACAGGGTTATCCTACGAGCAGTACTTC
NA,TRBV7-9,NA,TRBJ1-2,CASSLGDKNYGYTF,TGTGCCAGCAGCTTAGGGGACAAGAACTATGGCTACACCTTC
once,TRBV11-2,NA,TRBJ2-2,CASSLWAESTGELFF,TGTGCCAGCAGCTTATGGGCAGAGAGCACCGGGGAGCTGTTTTTT
NA,TRBV29-1,TRBD1,TRBJ1-4,CSVEEGQGAGKLFF,TGCAGCGTTGAAGAGGGACAGGGTGCAGGGAAACTGTTTTTT
NA,TRBV6-1,TRBD1,TRBJ1-6,CASSEGQNSPLHF,TGTGCCAGCAGTGAGGGACAGAATTCACCCCTCCACTTT
NA,TRBV30,NA,TRBJ1-2,CAWSVGRSGYTF,TGTGCCTGGAGTGTCGGCAGGTCTGGCTACACCTTC
NA,TRBV5-4,TRBD2,TRBJ2-1,CASSLGGTSGFSYNEQFF,TGTGCCAGCAGCTTGGGAGGGACTAGCGGGTTCTCCTACAATGAGCAGTTCTTC
once,TRBV19,NA,TRBJ1-3,CASSEGWDSGNTIYF,TGTGCCAGTTCGGAGGGCTGGGACTCTGGAAACACCATATATTTT
NA,TRBV10-3,NA,TRBJ1-4,CAISGQGLGEKLFF,TGTGCCATCAGTGGTCAGGGGCTGGGTGAAAAACTGTTTTTT
NA,TRBV9,NA,TRBJ2-2,CASSVVLNTGELFF,TGTGCCAGCAGCGTAGTCCTGAACACCGGGGAGCTGTTTTTT
NA,TRBV15,NA,TRBJ1-1,CATSRESLESWDTEAFF,TGTGCCACCAGCAGAGAGAGTCTGGAGTCGTGGGACACTGAAGCTTTCTTT
few,TRBV18,TRBD2,TRBJ2-3,CASSPSSGTQYF,TGTGCCAGCTCACCGTCTAGCGGTACGCAGTATTTT
NA,TRBV4-1,NA,TRBJ1-5,CASSPGGGRGYQPQHF,TGCGCCAGCAGCCCTGGGGGAGGGCGCGGGTACCAGCCCCAGCATTTT
NA,TRBV7-2,TRBD2,TRBJ2-3,CASSSGTSGGGDTQYF,TGTGCCAGCAGCTCCGGGACTAGCGGTGGAGGAGATACGCAGTATTTT
NA,TRBV27,NA,TRBJ2-1,CASSLAYGWQGSYNEQFF,TGTGCCAGCAGTTTAGCTTATGGCTGGCAGGGCTCCTACAATGAGCAGTTCTTC
NA,TRBV19,NA,TRBJ2-6,CASNPETGSGANVLTF,TGTGCCAGTAACCCCGAGACAGGCTCTGGGGCCAACGTCCTGACTTTC
NA,TRBV5-1,TRBD2,TRBJ2-1,CASSLGAGGHNEQFF,TGCGCCAGCAGCTTGGGAGCGGGGGGCCACAATGAGCAGTTCTTC
NA,TRBV5-5,NA,TRBJ2-1,CASSLYGSSYNEQFF,TGTGCCAGCAGCTTGTACGGGAGCTCCTACAATGAGCAGTTCTTC
NA,TRBV4-3,TRBD1,TRBJ1-5,CASSQDGQGNQPQHF,TGCGCCAGCAGCCAAGACGGACAGGGAAACCAGCCCCAGCATTTT
few,TRBV2,NA,TRBJ1-1,CASPAGVNTEAFF,TGTGCCAGCCCTGCCGGGGTTAACACTGAAGCTTTCTTT
NA,TRBV19,TRBD1,TRBJ1-1,CASEGQGVLNTEAFF,TGTGCCAGTGAGGGACAGGGGGTTTTGAACACTGAAGCTTTCTTT
NA,TRBV13,TRBD1,TRBJ2-7,CASSLLDRVYEQYF,TGTGCCAGCAGCCTCCTGGACAGGGTCTACGAGCAGTACTTC
few,TRBV5-6,TRBD1,TRBJ1-6,CASSVGQFNSPLHF,TGTGCCAGCAGCGTGGGACAGTTTAATTCACCCCTCCACTTT
NA,TRBV18,TRBD1,TRBJ2-7,CASSPGQGVSYEQYF,TGTGCCAGCTCACCAGGGCAGGGGGTATCCTACGAGCAGTACTTC
once,TRBV10-2,TRBD1,TRBJ2-3,CASTGTASTDTQYF,TGCGCCAGCACCGGGACAGCAAGCACAGATACGCAGTATTTT
NA,TRBV19,NA,TRBJ1-6,CASSTLLQRLGSPLHF,TGTGCCAGTAGTACCCTCTTACAACGGCTAGGTTCACCCCTCCACTTT
NA,TRBV28,TRBD1,TRBJ2-3,CASSLRGQGIDTQYF,TGTGCCAGCAGTTTAAGAGGACAGGGGATTGATACGCAGTATTTT
NA,TRBV4-3,TRBD1,TRBJ1-2,CASSQLLGQGVWNYGYTF,TGCGCCAGCAGCCAACTCCTGGGACAGGGGGTTTGGAACTATGGCTACACCTTC
few,TRBV5-6,NA,TRBJ2-3,CASSLAGGGITDTQYF,TGTGCCAGCAGCTTGGCCGGAGGGGGCATCACAGATACGCAGTATTTT
NA,TRBV7-2,NA,TRBJ2-2,CASSPTGTTNTGELFF,TGTGCCAGCAGCCCCACCGGGACAACGAACACCGGGGAGCTGTTTTTT
NA,TRBV28,TRBD2,TRBJ2-2,CASSLLAGASITGELFF,TGTGCCAGCAGTTTATTAGCGGGGGCATCAATCACCGGGGAGCTGTTTTTT
NA,TRBV6-1,NA,TRBJ1-2,CASSGDTSYTF,TGTGCCAGCAGTGGGGACACCTCCTACACCTTC
NA,TRBV4-3,NA,TRBJ1-2,CASSQENGMEGYTF,TGCGCCAGCAGCCAAGAAAATGGAATGGAGGGCTACACCTTC
once,TRBV7-8,TRBD1,TRBJ1-1,CASSLPRIKTGGTEAFF,TGTGCCAGCAGCTTACCCCGAATTAAGACAGGGGGGACTGAAGCTTTCTTT
NA,TRBV6-1,NA,TRBJ2-7,CASSEGVGAFFVGTEQYF,TGTGCCAGCAGTGAAGGGGTAGGGGCGTTCTTTGTAGGAACCGAGCAGTACTTC
few,TRBV6-1,TRBD2,TRBJ2-7,CASSGRLRTSTSSYEQYF,TGTGCCAGCAGTGGCCGACTCAGGACTAGCACGAGCTCCTACGAGCAGTACTTC
NA,TRBV5-1,NA,TRBJ2-5,CASSDSGTLEETQYF,TGCGCCAGCAGCGACTCCGGGACTCTTGAAGAGACCCAGTACTTC
NA,TRBV29-1,TRBD1,TRBJ2-3,CSVVSGQAQYF,TGCAGCGTTGTATCGGGACAGGCTCAGTATTTT
NA,TRBV5-1,NA,TRBJ1-2,CASSYDPGYGYTF,TGCGCCAGCAGCTACGACCCAGGTTATGGCTACACCTTC
NA,TRBV6-1,TRBD1,TRBJ2-7,CASSKQGYSYEQYF,TGTGCCAGCAGCAAACAGGGGTACTCCTACGAGCAGTACTTC
NA,TRBV7-9,NA,TRBJ1-2,CASSLVLSDGYTF,TGTGCCAGCAGCTTAGTCTTGTCAGATGGCTACACCTTC
NA,TRBV6-5,NA,TRBJ1-3,CASSYGGLGNGNTIYF,TGTGCCAGCAGTTACGGAGGGTTGGGGAACGGAAACACCATATATTTT
NA,TRBV6-6,TRBD1,TRBJ1-2,CASHIQNRGHYGYTF,TGTGCCAGCCATATTCAAAACAGGGGACACTATGGCTACACCTTC
NA,TRBV29-1,NA,TRBJ1-4,CSVYQGGREKLFF,TGCAGCGTTTATCAGGGAGGTCGGGAAAAACTGTTTTTT
NA,TRBV6-6,TRBD2,TRBJ2-1,CASSPSMAGGDNEQFF,TGTGCCAGCAGTCCATCGATGGCGGGGGGGGACAATGAGCAGTTCTTC
NA,TRBV15,NA,TRBJ2-7,CATRFSTGSYEQYF,TGTGCCACCAGATTTTCGACAGGATCCTACGAGCAGTACTTC
NA,TRBV7-9,NA,TRBJ2-7,CASSLLVQGIGEQYF,TGTGCCAGCAGCTTATTGGTACAGGGAATCGGAGAGCAGTACTTC
NA,TRBV5-1,NA,TRBJ2-7,CASSFTKDSPYEQYF,TGCGCCAGCAGTTTTACTAAGGACAGTCCGTACGAGCAGTACTTC
NA,TRBV11-2,TRBD2,TRBJ2-3,CASSLKTGLAGADTQYF,TGTGCCAGCAGCCTAAAGACGGGACTAGCGGGGGCAGATACGCAGTATTTT
NA,TRBV2,TRBD1,TRBJ1-1,CASSGIPDRGNTEAFF,TGTGCCAGCAGTGGTATCCCTGACAGGGGGAACACTGAAGCTTTCTTT
NA,TRBV5-5,TRBD1,TRBJ1-1,CASSLGNRGNTEAFF,TGTGCCAGCAGCTTGGGGAACAGGGGGAACACTGAAGCTTTCTTT
NA,TRBV5-1,TRBD1,TRBJ1-6,CASSTSTGTNSPLHF,TGCGCCAGCAGCACATCGACAGGGACTAATTCACCCCTCCACTTT
NA,TRBV9,TRBD2,TRBJ2-7,CASSVGDGGTSYF,TGTGCCAGCAGCGTAGGTGATGGAGGGACTAGCTACTTC
NA,TRBV19,NA,TRBJ1-3,CASQDWSSGNTIYF,TGTGCCAGTCAAGACTGGAGCTCTGGAAACACCATATATTTT
NA,TRBV7-9,TRBD1,TRBJ1-4,CASSFLDRGGEKLFF,TGTGCCAGCAGCTTCCTGGACAGGGGTGGAGAAAAACTGTTTTTT
NA,TRBV4-2,NA,TRBJ1-3,CASSQDRWGDGNTIYF,TGTGCCAGCAGCCAAGATCGTTGGGGGGACGGGAACACCATATATTTT